This T cell receptor beta chain was captured by sequencing in a study of T cells in Graves' hyperthyroidism and ophthalmopathy. Germline CDR1 MGHRA, CDR2 YSYEKL. This CDR3 contains 14 residues. Trimming stripped 0 bases from V and 4 bases from J, with 6 bases between. Amplification of TCR beta CDR3 regions used RNA as the template. The primer set for the first-round RT-PCR of the TCR CDR3 was HTBI. TCRdb independently ran MiXCR on the multiplex PCR reads; one entry per CDR3 protein. The table has approximately 490,000 distinct CDR3 sequences, less than 25% seen once. Sequenced: blood. The chain couples TRBV4-1 to TRBJ2-2; D gene uncertain. The TCR was taken from a woman between 65 and 79 years old with Graves' ophthalmopathy. The CDR3 DNA sequence: TGCGCCAGCAGCCAAGATTGGCGCACCGGGGAGCTGTTTTTT. It is translated as CASSQDWRTGELFF.